A single sample is the source of the 16 T cell receptor beta chains below, sequenced in a study of cytomegalovirus exposure and HLA in healthy donors. Primers: 60 Vbeta forward and 13 Jbeta reverse. Assay: immunoSEQ multiplex PCR; the TCRdb copy retains only in-frame clones and omits some. The sample shows about 160,000 clones, around 79% of them seen only once. Sequencing used PBMCs. The receptors stem from a female donor in good health and CMV-seronegative.

The chain employs TRBV28 and TRBJ2-1; 7 bases line up with TRBD2. V lost 7 bases to trimming and J lost 8 bases; unmatched junction nucleotides: 14. The CDR3 is made up of 15 amino acids. CDR1 is MDHEN, CDR2 SYDVKM, per germline. In DNA, the CDR3 is TGTGCCAGCACTGCGGGGGACTCCCAACGCGATGAGCAGTTCTTC. Its translation is CASTAGDSQRDEQFF.

The genes are TRBV7-9 and TRBJ2-7; tentative D call: TRBD2 (5 bases). From germline, CDR1 is SEHNR and CDR2 FQNEAQ (reference sequence). CDR3 size: 15 residues. V lost 5 bases and J lost 4, with 18 bases in between. The CDR3 here is CASSPTDKSGYEQYF. CDR3 in DNA: TGTGCCAGCAGCCCGACTGATAAGTCGGGGTACGAGCAGTACTTC.

The V call is TRBV28, the J call TRBJ2-5; 10 nucleotides agree with TRBD1. V shed 5 bases and J 5 bases; nucleotides not matched to a gene: 8. The germline CDR1 and CDR2 sequences are MDHEN and SYDVKM. This CDR3 contains 15 residues. DNA of the CDR3: TGTGCCAGCAGTCCCCAGGGACAGGGGAAGGAGACCCAGTACTTC. Amino acid sequence: CASSPQGQGKETQYF.

This clone turned up a few times. The V and J genes are TRBV4-2 and TRBJ2-7, with D possibly matching TRBD1 (5 bases). The CDR3 contains 13 residues. In germline, CDR1 is LGHNA, CDR2 YNFKEQ. Trimming removed 1 base at V and 7 bases at J, with 11 bases between. CDR3 DNA sequence: TGTGCCAGCAGCCAAGGGGGCCCGAGAGAGCAGTACTTC. Amino acids: CASSQGGPREQYF.

With regard to this clone: The same CDR3 can be traced to other DNA sequences in this sample. The J gene is TRBJ2-7, the V gene TRBV5-1; 11 bases fit TRBD2. Trimming removed 1 base from V and 2 bases from J; junction bases left unmatched: 2. This CDR3 comprises 15 residues. Germline V CDR1 and CDR2: SGHRS, YFSETQ. The chain's CDR3 is CASSLTSGGPYEQYF. The CDR3 bases are TGCGCCAGCAGCTTGACTAGCGGGGGCCCCTACGAGCAGTACTTC.

V is TRBV7-9 and J is TRBJ1-1; no reliable D call. Germline CDR1 and CDR2: SEHNR and FQNEAQ (reference sequence). The length of the CDR3 is 13 residues. V was clipped by 6 bases and J by 1 base, with 9 bases between them. The CDR3, as DNA: TGTGCCAGCAGATTGACGGGGAACACTGAAGCTTTCTTT. This gives the protein CASRLTGNTEAFF.

The gene calls are TRBV28 and TRBJ1-1; D ambiguous. With 8 bases removed from V and 1 base from J, the gap between germline ends came to 8 bases. Germline V CDR1 and CDR2: MDHEN, SYDVKM. This CDR3 region has 12 residues. CDR3 protein: CASEARNTEAFF. Written as DNA, the CDR3 is TGTGCCAGCGAGGCGCGGAACACTGAAGCTTTCTTT. The full variable domain, in which reference TRBV28 and TRBJ1-1 provide the parts outside the CDR3, is DVKVTQSSRYLVKRTGEKVFLECVQDMDHENMFWYRQDPGLGLRLIYFSYDVKMKEKGDIPEGYSVSREKKERFSLILESASTNQTSMYLCASEARNTEAFFGQGTRLTVV.

The chain joins TRBV6-5 to TRBJ1-2, with D uncertain. The CDR3 consists of 12 residues. V lost 8 bases, J lost 4 bases, and 11 bases lay in between. Germline V gene data show CDR1 as MNHEY and CDR2 as SVGAGI. As DNA, the CDR3 is TGTGCCAGCGGACTTCATTTCTATGGCTACACCTTC. Its translation is CASGLHFYGYTF.

The chain employs TRBV19 and TRBJ2-1, with no clear D. This CDR3 contains 14 residues. Deletions cut 6 bases from V and 0 bases from J, with 9 bases between. Germline CDR1 is LNHDA and CDR2 is SQIVND (reference sequence). In DNA form, the CDR3 reads TGTGCCAGTAGCCCACTAAGCTCCTACAATGAGCAGTTCTTC. This codes for CASSPLSSYNEQFF.

The chain links TRBV7-2 to TRBJ1-2; TRBD1 is a possible D gene (6 bases). Germline-derived CDR1 and CDR2 are SGHTA and FQGNSA. The V end was cut by 4 bases, the J end by 4 bases, with 10 bases between. The CDR3 is 13 amino acids. The CDR3 DNA reads as TGTGCCAGCAGCTCCCAGGACAGCTATGGCTACACCTTC. Encoded protein: CASSSQDSYGYTF.

CDR3 sequence reads: CASGLVLARGASYNEQFF. The CDR3, as DNA: TGTGCTAGTGGTTTGGTACTGGCTCGGGGGGCCTCCTACAATGAGCAGTTCTTC. The rearrangement joins TRBV12-5 to TRBJ2-1, with a tentative D call TRBD2 (7 bases). Germline CDR1 LGHNT, CDR2 FRNRAP. Deletions cut 0 bases from V and 0 bases from J, with 15 bases between. This CDR3 has 18 amino acids.

V usage is TRBV28 and J usage is TRBJ2-7; 9 nucleotides align to TRBD2. The CDR3 consists of 15 residues. Germline V gene data show CDR1 as MDHEN and CDR2 as SYDVKM. Germline trimming cut 6 bases from V and 0 bases from J; bases unmatched to any gene: 6. The CDR3 loop is CASSLVTSGSYEQYF. The CDR3, as DNA: TGTGCCAGCAGCCTCGTGACTAGCGGCTCCTACGAGCAGTACTTC.

The V and J genes are TRBV9 and TRBJ2-2; D possibly corresponds to TRBD2 (6 bases). The CDR3 consists of 16 residues. Trimming removed 1 base at V and 0 bases at J, with 10 bases between. Per germline, CDR1 SGDLS and CDR2 YYNGEE. CDR3 residues: CASSVSGGTNTGELFF. The CDR3 DNA reads TGTGCCAGCAGCGTATCTGGCGGGACGAACACCGGGGAGCTGTTTTTT.

This clone was found a few times. The V gene is TRBV4-3, the J gene TRBJ1-2; D perhaps matches TRBD1 (5 bases). The length of the CDR3 is 14 residues. CDR1 LGHNA and CDR2 YSLEER come from the germline V gene. Trimming took 5 bases from V and 4 from J, leaving 14 bases between them. The DNA for the CDR3 is TGCGCCAGCAGCGGGGGGGGGTTAGGCTATGGCTACACCTTC. Protein product: CASSGGGLGYGYTF.

The chain employs TRBV29-1 and TRBJ2-2; 13 positions agree with TRBD2. Germline V CDR1 and CDR2: SQVTM, ANQGSEA. The CDR3 consists of 21 residues. J gave up 7 bases and V 4 bases, and 24 bases lay outside the gene matches. In nucleotides, the CDR3 is TGCAGCGTTGCTCCCCTACCATTACTAGCGGGAGGGCCCTCGGGCGTCGGGGAGCTGTTTTTT. Amino acids: CSVAPLPLLAGGPSGVGELFF.

This chain uses TRBV19 with TRBJ1-5; D is uncertain. The CDR3 length is 15 residues. CDR1 is LNHDA, CDR2 SQIVND, per germline (reference sequence). V was shortened by 5 bases and J by 7 bases, with 18 bases between the two germline ends. The CDR3 is CASSPNVAFNQPQHF. The CDR3 nucleotides read TGTGCCAGTAGTCCCAATGTGGCATTTAACCAGCCCCAGCATTTT.